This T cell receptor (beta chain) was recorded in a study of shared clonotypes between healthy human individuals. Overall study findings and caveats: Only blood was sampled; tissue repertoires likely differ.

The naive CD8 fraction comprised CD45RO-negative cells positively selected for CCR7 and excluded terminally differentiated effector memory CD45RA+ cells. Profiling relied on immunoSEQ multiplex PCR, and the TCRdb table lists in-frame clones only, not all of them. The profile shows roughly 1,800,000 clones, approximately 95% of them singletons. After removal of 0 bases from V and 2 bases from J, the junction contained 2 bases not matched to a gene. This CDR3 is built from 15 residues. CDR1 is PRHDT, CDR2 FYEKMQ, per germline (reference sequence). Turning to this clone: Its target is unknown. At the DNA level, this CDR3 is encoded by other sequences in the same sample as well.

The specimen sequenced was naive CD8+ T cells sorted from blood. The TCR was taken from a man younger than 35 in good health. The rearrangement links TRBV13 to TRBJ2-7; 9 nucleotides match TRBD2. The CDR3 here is CASSLGLAGPYEQYF. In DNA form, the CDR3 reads TGTGCCAGCAGCTTAGGTCTAGCGGGGCCCTACGAGCAGTACTTC.